This entry lists 14 T cell receptor beta chains sequenced from one sample in a study of blood T cell repertoires in COVID-19. Method: immunoSEQ multiplex PCR; TCRdb's copy keeps in-frame clones and lacks some. The table shows 20,000 or so clones, with around 83% occurring only once. Sequenced material: peripheral blood. The receptors were sampled from a man in his sixties or seventies with acute or convalescent COVID-19.

The V gene is TRBV11-2, the J gene TRBJ2-2; 14 positions agree with TRBD2. CDR3 length equals 18 residues. The ends lost 7 bases at V and 5 bases at J; junction bases unmatched: 12. Germline V lookup: CDR1 SGHAT, CDR2 FQNNGV. In nucleotides, the CDR3 is TGTGCCAGCACCCCTTCCGGACTAGCGGGAGGAAGTACCGGGGAGCTGTTTTTT. This translates into CASTPSGLAGGSTGELFF.

This rearrangement joins TRBV4-2 to TRBJ2-2, with 7 bases fitting TRBD2. Trimming at V came to 0 bases and at J to 0 bases, leaving 7 bases not matched to a gene. Germline V gene lookup returns CDR1 LGHNA and CDR2 YNFKEQ. The CDR3 spans 18 residues. CDR3 nucleotide sequence: TGTGCCAGCAGCCAAGATCGGGGCCTAGCGGCGAACACCGGGGAGCTGTTTTTT. Translated, it gives CASSQDRGLAANTGELFF.

The chain is built from TRBV2 and TRBJ2-3; 7 bases are a match to TRBD2. V shed 5 bases and J 6 bases; nucleotides not matched to a gene: 11. CDR1 and CDR2 (germline): SNHLY, FYNNEI. The length of the CDR3 is 15 residues. The CDR3 region has the DNA TGTGCCAGCAGTCAGGAGCGGGGCGGGATCGATACGCAGTATTTT. This sequence encodes CASSQERGGIDTQYF.

The rearrangement links TRBV7-9 to TRBJ2-2; TRBD1 is a possible D gene (5 bases). The germline CDR1 and CDR2 sequences are SEHNR and FQNEAQ (reference sequence). This CDR3 has 13 amino acids. V dropped 1 base and J dropped 6 bases, with 6 bases sitting between them. CDR3 amino acids: CASSLEGSGELFF. CDR3 DNA sequence: TGTGCCAGCAGCTTAGAGGGGTCCGGGGAGCTGTTTTTT.

The gene calls are TRBV5-6 and TRBJ2-7; TRBD2 might be the D (6 bases). V lost 4 bases and J lost 0, with 17 bases in between. The CDR3 is 16 amino acids. Germline V gives CDR1 SGHDT, CDR2 YYEEEE. DNA for the CDR3: TGTGCCAGCAGCCTGGTGAGTCCGACTAGCTCCTACGAGCAGTACTTC. Translation: CASSLVSPTSSYEQYF.

CDR3: CASSATSGTETQYF. DNA of the CDR3: TGTGCCAGCAGCGCGACTAGCGGGACTGAGACCCAGTACTTC. The rearrangement uses TRBV9 and TRBJ2-5; 11 positions agree with TRBD2. The CDR3 is 14 amino acids. From germline, CDR1 is SGDLS and CDR2 YYNGEE. V shed 3 bases, J shed 5 bases, and the junction held 3 bases outside the gene matches.

This clone was counted only a few times. This sequence joins TRBV27 and TRBJ1-4, with D unresolved. V was pared by 0 bases and J by 0 bases, with 5 bases between. Germline-derived CDR1 and CDR2 are MNHEY and SMNVEV (reference sequence). CDR3 length: 15 residues. The CDR3: CASSLSHPTNEKLFF. CDR3 sequence (DNA): TGTGCCAGCAGTTTATCACATCCAACTAATGAAAAACTGTTTTTT. Full variable domain (rest looked up from reference TRBV27 and TRBJ1-4): EAQVTQNPRYLITVTGKKLTVTCSQNMNHEYMSWYRQDPGLGLRQIYYSMNVEVTDKGDVPEGYKVSRKEKRNFPLILESPSPNQTSLYFCASSLSHPTNEKLFFGSGTQLSVL.

This rearrangement joins TRBV15 to TRBJ2-7, with 9 bases lining up with TRBD1. J lost 4 bases, V lost 0 bases, and 7 bases had no gene match. The germline CDR1 and CDR2 sequences are LNHNV and YYDKDF (reference sequence). This CDR3 comprises 16 residues. The CDR3 region has the DNA TGTGCCACCAGCAGAGATTTACCGGGACAGGGTTACGAGCAGTACTTC. Protein: CATSRDLPGQGYEQYF. The whole variable domain, filled in from reference TRBV15 and TRBJ2-7, reads DAMVIQNPRYQVTQFGKPVTLSCSQTLNHNVMYWYQQKSSQAPKLLFHYYDKDFNNEADTPDNFQSRRPNTSFCFLDIRSPGLGDTAMYLCATSRDLPGQGYEQYFGPGTRLTVT.

This clone counts as medium-sized (0.01 to 0.1%). The J gene is TRBJ2-2, the V gene TRBV13; no clear D. V dropped 1 base and J dropped 2 bases, with 5 bases sitting between them. CDR1 is PRHDT, CDR2 FYEKMQ, per germline (reference sequence). There are 14 residues in the CDR3. As DNA, the CDR3 is TGTGCCAGCAGCTTAGTCCATAACACCGGGGAGCTGTTTTTT. Amino acids: CASSLVHNTGELFF.

This clone was found a few times. The V call is TRBV7-3, the J call TRBJ2-1; 10 positions match TRBD2. The CDR3 has 17 amino acids. The germline CDR1 and CDR2 sequences are SGHTA and FQGTGA. V lost 1 base to trimming and J lost 3 bases; unmatched junction nucleotides: 6. The CDR3 DNA is TGTGCCAGCAGCTTAATGGCCCGGACTAGCGGCTACAATGAGCAGTTCTTC. Amino acid sequence: CASSLMARTSGYNEQFF.

The rearrangement joins TRBV7-2 to TRBJ2-4; maybe TRBD2 (5 bases). Germline V gives CDR1 SGHTA, CDR2 FQGNSA. The CDR3 has 13 amino acids. The ends were cut back, 5 bases at V and 10 bases at J, with 15 bases in the middle. CDR3 in amino acids: CASSEPGRGIQYF. CDR3 DNA: TGTGCCAGCAGCGAGCCCGGCCGAGGGATTCAGTACTTC. The whole variable domain, filled in from reference TRBV7-2 and TRBJ2-4, reads GAGVSQSPSNKVTEKGKDVELRCDPISGHTALYWYRQSLGQGLEFLIYFQGNSAPDKSGLPSDRFSAERTGGSVSTLTIQRTQQEDSAVYLCASSEPGRGIQYFGAGTRLSVL.

This clone has only one observation. The V and J genes are TRBV5-4 and TRBJ2-7, with 7 bases lining up with TRBD1. This CDR3 is 14 amino acids long. V trimming: 0 bases; J trimming: 3 bases; junction bases outside the gene matches: 3. Germline V gene lookup returns CDR1 SGHNT and CDR2 YYREEE (reference sequence). The CDR3 sequence is CASSLEQGIYEQYF. The CDR3, as DNA: TGTGCCAGCAGCTTGGAACAGGGGATCTACGAGCAGTACTTC.

The chain is built from TRBV27 and TRBJ2-1, with a weak D call TRBD1 (5 bases). Germline lookup yields CDR1 MNHEY and CDR2 SMNVEV (reference sequence). CDR3 length: 13 residues. Between the trimmed V and J ends, which lost 6 bases and 6 bases, there was a span of 12 bases. The CDR3 DNA sequence: TGTGCCAGCAGAAGACAGTCGGTCAATGAGCAGTTCTTC. This gives the protein CASRRQSVNEQFF.

This clone has more than one count but fewer than ten. The V gene is TRBV11-3, the J gene TRBJ2-3; D remains unclear. Trimming took 0 bases from V and 0 from J, leaving 4 bases between them. Germline V lookup: CDR1 SGHNT, CDR2 YENEEA. The CDR3 loop spans 14 amino acids. CDR3 DNA: TGTGCCAGCAGCTTAGATCCTAGCACAGATACGCAGTATTTT. It codes for CASSLDPSTDTQYF.